This record concerns one T cell receptor beta chain sequence. Its antigen remains unknown. Use of 60 Vbeta and 13 Jbeta primers characterized the PCR. Method: immunoSEQ multiplex PCR; TCRdb's copy keeps in-frame clones and lacks some. The sample holds approximately 220,000 clones; more than 65% are singletons and the top ten take under 2%. This entry belongs to a study of cytomegalovirus exposure and HLA in healthy donors. Findings and caveats of the study: Cytomegalovirus status was reportedly diagnosed by the classifier with high sensitivity and specificity. Later analysis suggested most CMV-associated TCR beta chains were HLA-restricted. Whilst most TCR sequences proved rare, a subset of public TCRs occurred across many donors. Follow-up analysis seemed to connect common viral pathogens with several of the most significant clusters identified.

CDR1 and CDR2 from the germline V gene are SGHRS and YFSETQ. Between the trimmed V and J ends, which lost 0 bases and 0 bases, there was a span of 20 bases. The CDR3 loop spans 19 amino acids. The receptor comes from a woman in her 30s in good health and CMV-seronegative. Sequencing was carried out using PBMCs. The chain combines TRBV5-1 with TRBJ2-3; D is ambiguous. The CDR3 loop reads CASSLEGVPGFSSTDTQYF. Written as DNA, the CDR3 is TGCGCCAGCAGCTTGGAAGGTGTCCCAGGATTTTCTAGCACAGATACGCAGTATTTT.